This T cell receptor (beta chain) was sequenced in a study of blood T cell repertoires in COVID-19. Study-level background: PBMCs, B-cell-depleted T cells, or T cells provided the cDNA or gDNA that made up the material.

Looked up from germline, CDR1 is SNHLY and CDR2 is FYNNEI. V was pared by 8 bases and J by 2 bases, with 16 bases between. The CDR3 covers 15 residues. Authors' processing steps: Reference gene primer amplification yielded estimated nucleated cell counts. Method: immunoSEQ multiplex PCR; TCRdb's copy keeps in-frame clones and lacks some. D and trimming were read from the DNA, whereas the V and J calls and clone size are those reported in that table. The sample lists some 150,000 clones, over 75% seen once, with 1.6% in the top ten. This clone was counted a single time. The chain has TRBV2 and TRBJ2-1; tentative D call: TRBD2 (5 bases). The clonotype originates from a human donor in a cohort sampled during active COVID-19. What was sequenced was peripheral blood. CDR3 region: CASYESAAAYNEQFF. The CDR3 nucleotides are TGTGCCAGCTACGAATCCGCAGCGGCCTACAATGAGCAGTTCTTC.